The text below deals with one T cell receptor (beta chain). CDR1 SQVTM and CDR2 ANQGSEA come from the germline V gene. The CDR3 spans 13 residues. J was trimmed by 4 bases and V by 6 bases; bases with no gene match: 8. This entry is derived from a study of CD8+ T cells in alopecia areata. TCR sequencing used cDNA made by reverse transcription of extracted RNA. The method was immunoSEQ multiplex PCR; TCRdb's version includes in-frame clones alone and lacks a portion of them. The table records hundreds of thousands of clones, about 53% of them present only once. This chain joins TRBV29-1 and TRBJ2-7, with 8 nucleotides matching TRBD1. The receptor's source is a human donor with alopecia areata. The specimen was CD4+ T cells sorted from blood, collected at week 0. CDR3 in amino acids: CSVQDRARYEQYF. In DNA form, the CDR3 reads TGCAGCGTACAGGACAGGGCGCGGTACGAGCAGTACTTC.